The 17 T cell receptor beta chains given below trace back to one sample, sequenced in a study of shared clonotypes between healthy human individuals. Assay used: immunoSEQ multiplex PCR; TCRdb lists only in-frame clones, some missing. The sample has over a million clones; more than 75% are singletons. The sample comprised memory CD4+ T cells from PBMCs. The subset is: CD45RA-negative fraction. The receptors shown here come from a man in his late teens or twenties in good health. Some clones in this sample may be carry-over from other donors' samples.

In regard to this clone: At one boundary the junction diverges from the germline segment, which might be a read error. The chain is built from TRBV5-1 and TRBJ2-3; 7 bases fit TRBD2. This CDR3 region has 14 residues. Germline V gene lookup returns CDR1 SGHRS and CDR2 YFSETQ. The CDR3 bases are TGCGCCAGCAGCTTGGGGCTAGCGGTAGATGCGCAGTATTTT. Encoded protein: CASSLGLAVDAQYF.

The chain has TRBV7-2 and TRBJ2-5; TRBD2 aligns across 13 bases. The CDR3 spans 16 residues. Germline V gives CDR1 SGHTA, CDR2 FQGNSA. After removal of 5 bases from V and 3 bases from J, the junction contained 6 bases not matched to a gene. The CDR3 loop is CASSPQGLAGEETQYF. The CDR3 DNA is TGTGCCAGCAGCCCCCAAGGACTAGCGGGAGAAGAGACCCAGTACTTC. Using reference TRBV7-2 and TRBJ2-5 for the parts outside the CDR3, the full variable domain is GAGVSQSPSNKVTEKGKDVELRCDPISGHTALYWYRQSLGQGLEFLIYFQGNSAPDKSGLPSDRFSAERTGGSVSTLTIQRTQQEDSAVYLCASSPQGLAGEETQYFGPGTRLLVL.

The rearrangement uses TRBV28 and TRBJ1-3; D is unresolved. Germline CDR1 and CDR2: MDHEN and SYDVKM. The CDR3 contains 14 residues. V lost 3 bases and J 5 bases, leaving 11 bases between the germline ends. For the CDR3, the DNA is TGTGCCAGCAGTTTTGGGCAAGGACGAAACACCATATATTTT. Translation: CASSFGQGRNTIYF.

The chain combines TRBV10-1 with TRBJ2-5, with D uncertain. The CDR3 contains 15 residues. Germline V gene data show CDR1 as WNHNN and CDR2 as SYGVQD (reference sequence). V was clipped by 0 bases and J by 5 bases, with 13 bases between them. As DNA, the CDR3 is TGCGCCAGCAGTGAGTCGACGGCCCCCCGGGAGACCCAGTACTTC. Translated: CASSESTAPRETQYF.

The V call is TRBV30, the J call TRBJ1-6; no clear D gene. CDR3 size: 11 residues. The V gene lost 1 base and the J gene lost 12 bases, with 7 bases spanning the gap. CDR1 is GTSNPN, CDR2 SVGIG, per germline (reference sequence). In nucleotides, the CDR3 is TGTGCCTGGAGTGGGGTAAGACCCCTCCACTTT. Protein product: CAWSGVRPLHF. Complete variable domain (other parts from reference TRBV30 and TRBJ1-6): SQTIHQWPATLVQPVGSPLSLECTVEGTSNPNLYWYRQAAGRGLQLLFYSVGIGQISSEVPQNLSASRPQDRQFILSSKKLLLSDSGFYLCAWSGVRPLHFGNGTRLTVT.

This clone showed up just once. The DNA of the CDR3 is TGCGCCAGCAGCTTAGGACTAGCGGGACGGGAGACCCAGTACTTC. Translating it yields CASSLGLAGRETQYF. The genes are TRBV5-1 and TRBJ2-5; 12 nucleotides match TRBD2. The CDR3 spans 15 residues. Germline lookup yields CDR1 SGHRS and CDR2 YFSETQ. V lost 2 bases and J lost 5; bases outside the gene matches: 4.

This clone was observed a handful of times. Other DNA sequences in the same sample also yield this CDR3. V usage is TRBV28 and J usage is TRBJ1-2; D ambiguous. Germline V lookup: CDR1 MDHEN, CDR2 SYDVKM. The CDR3 has 12 residues. Trimming left V 0 bases short and J 8 bases short, with 7 bases between. The CDR3 region is CASSLWGYGYTF. In DNA form, the CDR3 reads TGTGCCAGCAGTTTATGGGGGTACGGCTACACCTTC.

Concerning this clone: Other nucleotide sequences in the sample specify the same CDR3. The chain employs TRBV7-7 and TRBJ2-3; maybe TRBD1 (6 bases). The germline V gene encodes CDR1 SSHAT and CDR2 FNYEAQ (reference sequence). There are 14 residues in the CDR3. With 5 bases removed from V and 0 bases from J, the gap between germline ends came to 9 bases. The CDR3 region is CASSRGQSTDTQYF. In nucleotides, the CDR3 is TGTGCCAGCAGCCGAGGACAGAGCACAGATACGCAGTATTTT.

Ten or more counts support this clone. The J gene is TRBJ2-7, the V gene TRBV18; D not resolved. Trimming cost V 3 bases and J 2 bases, with 14 bases left between them. In germline, CDR1 is KGHSH, CDR2 LQKENI. The length of the CDR3 is 15 residues. CDR3 loop: CASSPSMDRPYEQYF. The DNA of the CDR3 is TGTGCCAGCTCACCGTCTATGGACCGACCCTACGAGCAGTACTTC.

V gene TRBV7-2 combines with J gene TRBJ2-2; 7 nucleotides line up with TRBD1. Trimming took 8 bases from V and 2 from J; bases not matched to a gene: 5. Germline assignment: CDR1 SGHTA and CDR2 FQGNSA. The CDR3 is 14 residues long. CDR3 in amino acids: CASAVGGNTGELFF. The CDR3 coding sequence is TGTGCCAGCGCGGTAGGGGGCAACACCGGGGAGCTGTTTTTT. Together with reference TRBV7-2 and TRBJ2-2, the CDR3 gives the full variable domain: GAGVSQSPSNKVTEKGKDVELRCDPISGHTALYWYRQSLGQGLEFLIYFQGNSAPDKSGLPSDRFSAERTGGSVSTLTIQRTQQEDSAVYLCASAVGGNTGELFFGEGSRLTVL.

The chain joins TRBV28 to TRBJ2-7; no clear D gene. The germline V gene encodes CDR1 MDHEN and CDR2 SYDVKM. CDR3 length: 12 amino acids. V lost 2 bases, J lost 6 bases, and 8 bases lay in between. The CDR3 region is CASSLSGSEQYF. The DNA for the CDR3 is TGTGCCAGCAGTTTAAGTGGGTCCGAGCAGTACTTC.

The V call is TRBV6-5, the J call TRBJ1-6; D call uncertain. Germline V CDR1 and CDR2: MNHEY, SVGAGI. This CDR3 region has 14 residues. The ends were cut back, 9 bases at V and 0 bases at J, with 9 bases in the middle. The CDR3 DNA is TGTGCCAGTGGGGAAGTCTCCTATAATTCACCCCTCCACTTT. Translation: CASGEVSYNSPLHF.

This chain uses TRBV7-2 with TRBJ1-4; D gene ambiguous. Trimming stripped 2 bases from V and 7 bases from J, with 20 bases between. The CDR3 loop spans 17 amino acids. Germline V gene sequence: CDR1 SGHTA, CDR2 FQGNSA. Here the CDR3 reads CASSLNKFFGEAEKLFF. For the CDR3, the DNA is TGTGCCAGCAGCTTAAATAAATTTTTTGGGGAGGCTGAAAAACTGTTTTTT. The full variable domain, completed using reference TRBV7-2 and TRBJ1-4, is GAGVSQSPSNKVTEKGKDVELRCDPISGHTALYWYRQSLGQGLEFLIYFQGNSAPDKSGLPSDRFSAERTGGSVSTLTIQRTQQEDSAVYLCASSLNKFFGEAEKLFFGSGTQLSVL.

About this clone: A junction end diverges from the germline sequence, so it may reflect a read error. V gene TRBV30 combines with J gene TRBJ1-3; 9 bases agree with TRBD1. The CDR3 sequence is 13 residues long. Germline V CDR1 and CDR2: GTSNPN, SVGIG (reference sequence). The CDR3 here is CGWRGTGGNTIYF. CDR3 DNA sequence: TGTGGCTGGAGGGGGACAGGGGGAAACACCATATATTTT.

The chain joins TRBV25-1 to TRBJ2-3; D could derive from TRBD1 or TRBD2 (5 bases each). V was trimmed by 2 bases and J by 1 base, leaving 13 bases between them. Germline V gene sequence: CDR1 MGHDK, CDR2 SYGVNS. This CDR3 is built from 16 residues. The CDR3 reads CASSEPLGAGTDTQYF. CDR3 nucleotides: TGTGCCAGCAGTGAACCCCTCGGGGCCGGCACAGATACGCAGTATTTT.

V usage is TRBV7-3 and J usage is TRBJ2-7; the match to TRBD2 covers 8 bases. There are 15 residues in the CDR3. V lost 1 base and J lost 4; bases outside the gene matches: 6. CDR1 SGHTA and CDR2 FQGTGA come from the germline V gene. CDR3 sequence: CASSLSSTSGYEQYF. CDR3 in DNA: TGTGCCAGCAGCTTAAGTTCCACTAGCGGTTACGAGCAGTACTTC.

This clone was detected once. The genes are TRBV28 and TRBJ1-2, with 7 bases fitting TRBD1. CDR1 is MDHEN and CDR2 is SYDVKM in the germline V gene. V lost 3 bases and J lost 4; bases outside the gene matches: 8. This CDR3 contains 15 residues. The CDR3 reads CASSFPTGVSYGYTF. The CDR3 DNA reads TGTGCCAGCAGTTTCCCCACAGGGGTTTCCTATGGCTACACCTTC.